This T cell receptor beta chain was profiled in a study of T cell repertoires in ileal Crohn's disease. Per sample, roughly 530 nanograms of biopsy DNA were TCRB immunosequenced. Assay used: immunoSEQ multiplex PCR; TCRdb lists only in-frame clones, some missing. The sample has some 6,200 clones, more than 65% seen once. Included were adult ileal or ileocolonic Crohn's patients indicated for ileocolonic resection. This clonotype originated in an adult with Crohn's disease. Sequencing was performed on ileal tissue.

CDR3 DNA: TGTGCCAGCAGTTTCAGAGGACAGAGCTCCTACGAGCAGTACTTC. The encoded protein is CASSFRGQSSYEQYF. The V gene is TRBV27, the J gene TRBJ2-7, with D perhaps TRBD1 (6 bases). Germline loops: CDR1 MNHEY, CDR2 SMNVEV (reference sequence). The CDR3 has 15 residues. Trimming shortened V by 3 bases and J by 0 bases, and 12 bases separated the two germline ends.